What follows describes a single TCR beta chain. These data originate in a study of regulatory T cells in long-lasting Graves disease. About the study: Antithyroid drugs had been taken by newly diagnosed Graves' patients for under 3 months.

CDR1 DFQATT and CDR2 SNEGSKA come from the germline V gene (reference sequence). Unmatched junction bases numbered 1, after V lost 3 bases and J lost 0 bases. The CDR3 has 14 amino acids. Time point of the sample: newly diagnosed GD, antithyroid drugs for less than 3 months. Extracted RNA from PBMCs served as the source of the TCR library. Staff took roughly 9 milliliters of peripheral blood and put it into EDTA tubes. Library construction for TCR beta used iRepertoire HTBI primers and Arm-PCR of CDR3 regions. Authors' methods: The samples included 62 TRBV and more than 12 TRBJ segments. TCRdb re-analysed the multiplex PCR reads in MiXCR, keeping a single row per CDR3 protein. The V and J calls follow TCRdb's processing rather than the paper's. Of 510,000 or so distinct CDR3 sequences listed, 12% are singletons. Separately, the same data were catalogued under a study of T cells in Graves' hyperthyroidism and ophthalmopathy.

The V and J genes are TRBV20-1 and TRBJ2-4; the match to TRBD2 covers 8 bases. The TCR originated in a woman aged 25 to 39 with Graves disease. The specimen comprised peripheral blood mononuclear cells (PBMCs), sampled at new diagnosis, from a patient treated with antithyroid drugs. The CDR3 sequence is CSASLAGAKNIQYF. The CDR3 DNA reads as TGCAGTGCTAGTCTAGCGGGAGCCAAAAACATTCAGTACTTC.